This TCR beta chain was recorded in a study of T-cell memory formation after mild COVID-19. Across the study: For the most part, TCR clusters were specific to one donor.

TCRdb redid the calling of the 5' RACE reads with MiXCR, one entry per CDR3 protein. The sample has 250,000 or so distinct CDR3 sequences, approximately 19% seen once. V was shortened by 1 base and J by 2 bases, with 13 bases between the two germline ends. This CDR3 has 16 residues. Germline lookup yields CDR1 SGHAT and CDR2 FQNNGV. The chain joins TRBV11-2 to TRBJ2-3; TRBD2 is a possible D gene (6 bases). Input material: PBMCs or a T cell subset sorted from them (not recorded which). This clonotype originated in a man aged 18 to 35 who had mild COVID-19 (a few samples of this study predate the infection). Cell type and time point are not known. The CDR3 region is CASSLGGSGPTDTQYF. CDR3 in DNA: TGTGCCAGCAGCTTAGGAGGTAGCGGACCCACAGATACGCAGTATTTT.